The entry that follows covers one T cell receptor (beta chain) sequence. The record originates from a study of blood T cell repertoires in COVID-19. Study context: T cells, B-cell-depleted T cells, or PBMCs supplied cDNA or gDNA.

Germline V CDR1 and CDR2: LNHDA, SQIVND (reference sequence). The V end lost 4 bases, the J end lost 1 base, and 16 bases lay between the germline ends. This CDR3 region has 16 residues. This table comes from immunoSEQ multiplex PCR, and its TCRdb copy is limited to in-frame clones, with some not included. The data hold about 78,000 clones, with approximately 86% observed a single time. Sequenced: peripheral blood. The clonotype was recovered from a man aged 45 to 65 with active or convalescent COVID-19. This chain uses TRBV19 with TRBJ2-5; D is perhaps TRBD1 (6 bases). The DNA for the CDR3 is TGTGCCAGTAGTAGAGGGACCGGGACACCCCAAGAGACCCAGTACTTC. As protein: CASSRGTGTPQETQYF.